One and the same sample provided the 12 T cell receptor beta chains below, sequenced in a study of T cells after yellow fever vaccination. TCRdb reanalysed the 5' RACE reads using MiXCR and keeps one entry per CDR3 protein. The sample has 500,000 to 650,000 distinct CDR3 sequences; approximately 16% are singletons. The sample was PBMCs, taken 4 to 6 days after the first yellow fever vaccination. The receptor source for this set is a man younger than 30 who received the YFV17D yellow fever vaccine.

The chain employs TRBV6-2 or TRBV6-3 and TRBJ1-1; TRBD1 matches 9 bases. The junction had 4 bases not matched to a gene; V was cut back by 5 bases and J by 0 bases. CDR1 is MNHEY, CDR2 SVGEGT, per germline. The CDR3 is made up of 15 amino acids. The CDR3 reads CASSNRDRVNTEAFF. Written as DNA, the CDR3 is TGTGCCAGCAGTAACCGGGACAGGGTGAACACTGAAGCTTTCTTT.

This chain links TRBV3-1 with TRBJ2-7, with TRBD2 identical over 9 bases. Germline CDR1 and CDR2: LGHDT and YNNKEL (reference sequence). The CDR3 runs to 18 residues. The trim removed 0 bases at V and 7 bases at J, leaving 16 bases unmatched. CDR3 loop: CASSQDRRGGLGRREQYF. Here the CDR3 DNA reads TGTGCCAGCAGCCAAGATCGGCGGGGGGGCCTGGGCCGTCGAGAGCAGTACTTC.

The rearrangement joins TRBV7-8 to TRBJ1-6; D is ambiguous. V gave up 1 base and J gave up 8 bases, with 6 bases separating them. Germline assignment: CDR1 SGHVS and CDR2 FQNEAQ. CDR3 length: 13 amino acids. In DNA form, the CDR3 reads TGTGCCAGCAGCTTAGGCGCGGATTCACCCCTCCACTTT. Amino acids: CASSLGADSPLHF.

The chain employs TRBV23-1 and TRBJ2-1; no reliable D call. TRBV23-1 is treated as an ORF (open reading frame) with a function not yet certain. The CDR3 consists of 13 residues. With 2 bases removed from V and 8 bases from J, the gap between germline ends came to 10 bases. The CDR3 is CASSQPGWDEQFF. The CDR3 DNA follows: TGCGCCAGCAGTCAACCAGGATGGGATGAGCAGTTCTTC.

This clonotype was found a few times. This sequence joins TRBV18 and TRBJ2-1, with 8 bases fitting TRBD2. The V gene's germline CDR1 is KGHSH and CDR2 LQKENI. The CDR3 is made up of 15 amino acids. V gave up 3 bases and J gave up 2 bases; unmatched junction bases: 3. The CDR3 protein is CASSPTSGTYNEQFF. CDR3 sequence (DNA): TGTGCCAGCTCACCCACTAGCGGCACCTACAATGAGCAGTTCTTC. Variable domain in full (rest from reference TRBV18 and TRBJ2-1): NAGVMQNPRHLVRRRGQEARLRCSPMKGHSHVYWYRQLPEEGLKFMVYLQKENIIDESGMPKERFSAEFPKEGPSILRIQQVVRGDSAAYFCASSPTSGTYNEQFFGPGTRLTVL.

This sequence joins TRBV7-2 and TRBJ2-5, with D possibly matching TRBD1 (6 bases). Germline V gives CDR1 SGHTA, CDR2 FQGNSA. This CDR3 has 14 residues. V lost 3 bases, J lost 4 bases, and 12 bases lay in between. CDR3 amino acids: CASSFQGWGETQYF. CDR3 nucleotide sequence: TGTGCCAGCAGCTTTCAGGGGTGGGGAGAGACCCAGTACTTC.

Ten or more counts support this clonotype. V gene TRBV6-2 or TRBV6-3 combines with J gene TRBJ1-2; unclear D gene. This CDR3 has 14 amino acids. V was pared by 5 bases and J by 1 base, with 11 bases between. CDR1 MNHEY and CDR2 SVGEGT come from the germline V gene. The CDR3 DNA reads TGTGCCAGCAGTACTCCGGGCGTTAACTATGGCTACACCTTC. The encoded protein is CASSTPGVNYGYTF.

V gene TRBV4-1 combines with J gene TRBJ2-1, with 10 bases lining up with TRBD2. V trimming: 0 bases; J trimming: 8 bases; junction bases outside the gene matches: 16. The germline gives CDR1 MGHRA, CDR2 YSYEKL. The length of the CDR3 is 19 residues. CDR3 nucleotides: TGCGCCAGCAGCCAAGAAGGCTACAGCGGGGGGGGAATCGACGATGAGCAGTTCTTC. It is translated as CASSQEGYSGGGIDDEQFF.

This clonotype occurred a few times. The chain has TRBV28 and TRBJ1-4; tentative D call: TRBD1 (5 bases). V was pared by 5 bases and J by 7 bases, with 17 bases between. The CDR3 contains 15 residues. CDR1 is MDHEN, CDR2 SYDVKM, per germline. CDR3 sequence reads: CASSRDFIFGEKLFF. CDR3 DNA sequence: TGTGCCAGCAGTCGGGACTTTATTTTCGGTGAAAAACTGTTTTTT.

This chain joins TRBV6-1 and TRBJ1-5; weak D call: TRBD1 (5 bases). The CDR3 spans 13 residues. CDR1 is MNHNS, CDR2 SASEGT, per germline. V was trimmed by 8 bases and J by 2 bases, leaving 10 bases between them. CDR3 residues: CASGQGGNQPQHF. CDR3 bases: TGTGCCAGCGGTCAAGGGGGCAATCAGCCCCAGCATTTT.

This clonotype has just a few counts. The CDR3 sequence: CSATGQNTGELFF. The DNA of the CDR3 is TGCAGTGCTACCGGACAGAACACCGGGGAGCTGTTTTTT. This rearrangement joins TRBV20-1 to TRBJ2-2; tentatively, D is TRBD1 (5 bases). V gave up 4 bases and J gave up 1 base, with 7 bases separating them. The CDR3 spans 13 residues. Germline CDR1 is DFQATT and CDR2 is SNEGSKA (reference sequence).

This clonotype has more than one count but fewer than ten. The genes are TRBV4-2 and TRBJ2-3, with 13 bases fitting TRBD2. V was clipped by 4 bases and J by 4 bases; unmatched bases: 2. The CDR3 totals 15 residues. Germline V gives CDR1 LGHNA, CDR2 YNFKEQ. CDR3 sequence: CASSPGLAGSDTQYF. The CDR3 bases are TGTGCCAGCAGCCCGGGACTAGCGGGGTCAGATACGCAGTATTTT.